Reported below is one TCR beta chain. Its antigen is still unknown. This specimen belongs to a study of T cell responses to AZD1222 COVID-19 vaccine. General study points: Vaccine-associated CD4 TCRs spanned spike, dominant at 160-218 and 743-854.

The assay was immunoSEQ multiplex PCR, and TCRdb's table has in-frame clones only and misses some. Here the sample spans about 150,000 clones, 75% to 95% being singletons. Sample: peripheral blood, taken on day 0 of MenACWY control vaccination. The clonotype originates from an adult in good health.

The CDR3, as DNA: TGTGCCAGCAGCGTTATAAGGGGTGAAGCTTTCTTT. Translation: CASSVIRGEAFF. The chain is built from TRBV9 and TRBJ1-1, with D perhaps TRBD1 (5 bases). Deletions cut 2 bases from V and 7 bases from J, with 9 bases between. Germline V gene sequence: CDR1 SGDLS, CDR2 YYNGEE. The CDR3 is 12 amino acids. Based on the CDR3 plus reference TRBV9 and TRBJ1-1, the full variable domain is DSGVTQTPKHLITATGQRVTLRCSPRSGDLSVYWYQQSLDQGLQFLIQYYNGEERAKGNILERFSAQQFPDLHSELNLSSLELGDSALYFCASSVIRGEAFFGQGTRLTVV.